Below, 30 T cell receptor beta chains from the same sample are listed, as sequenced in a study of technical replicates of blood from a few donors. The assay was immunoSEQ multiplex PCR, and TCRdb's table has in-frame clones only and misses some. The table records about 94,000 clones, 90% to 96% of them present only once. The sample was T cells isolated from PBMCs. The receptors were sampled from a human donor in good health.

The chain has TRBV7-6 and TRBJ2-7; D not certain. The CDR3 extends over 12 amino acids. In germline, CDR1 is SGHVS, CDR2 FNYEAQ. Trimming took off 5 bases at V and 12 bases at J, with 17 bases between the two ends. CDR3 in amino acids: CASSPALPVLYF. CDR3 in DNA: TGTGCCAGCAGCCCCGCCCTGCCGGTGTTGTACTTC.

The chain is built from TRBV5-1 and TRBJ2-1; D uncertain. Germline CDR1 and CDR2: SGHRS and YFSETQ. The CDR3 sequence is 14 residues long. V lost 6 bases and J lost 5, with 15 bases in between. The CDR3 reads CASNLASANNEQFF. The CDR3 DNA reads TGCGCCAGCAATTTAGCTAGTGCCAACAATGAGCAGTTCTTC.

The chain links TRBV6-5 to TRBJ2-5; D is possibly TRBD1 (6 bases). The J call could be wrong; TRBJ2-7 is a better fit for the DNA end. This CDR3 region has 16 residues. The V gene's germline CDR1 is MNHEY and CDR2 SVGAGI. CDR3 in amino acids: CASSYSSGTFSYEQYF. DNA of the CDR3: TGTGCCAGCAGTTACTCCTCCGGGACATTTTCCTACGAGCAGTACTTC.

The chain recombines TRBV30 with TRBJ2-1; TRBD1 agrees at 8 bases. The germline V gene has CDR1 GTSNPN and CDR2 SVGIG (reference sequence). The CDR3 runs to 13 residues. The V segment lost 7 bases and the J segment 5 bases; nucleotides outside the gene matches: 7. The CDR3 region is CASSRDRNNEQFF. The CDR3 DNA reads TGTGCCTCCTCCCGGGACAGGAACAATGAGCAGTTCTTC.

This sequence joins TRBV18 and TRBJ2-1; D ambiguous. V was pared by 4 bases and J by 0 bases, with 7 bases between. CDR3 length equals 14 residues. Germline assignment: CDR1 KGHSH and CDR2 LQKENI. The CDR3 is CASSRRSSYNEQFF. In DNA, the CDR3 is TGTGCCAGCTCACGAAGGAGCTCCTACAATGAGCAGTTCTTC.

The CDR3 DNA sequence: TGTGCCAGCAGCCTGGGACAGGGCTCCTACAATGAGCAGTTCTTC. Protein: CASSLGQGSYNEQFF. This chain connects TRBV11-3 to TRBJ2-1; 9 nucleotides agree with TRBD1. Germline loops: CDR1 SGHNT, CDR2 YENEEA. The J segment lost 0 bases and the V segment lost 5 bases, leaving 2 bases of the junction unmatched. The CDR3 loop spans 15 amino acids.

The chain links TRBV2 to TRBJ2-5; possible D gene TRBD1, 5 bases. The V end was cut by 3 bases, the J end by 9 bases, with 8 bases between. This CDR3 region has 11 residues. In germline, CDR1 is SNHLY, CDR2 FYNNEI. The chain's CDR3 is CASSEQGPQYF. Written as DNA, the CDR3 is TGTGCCAGCAGTGAGCAGGGCCCCCAGTACTTC. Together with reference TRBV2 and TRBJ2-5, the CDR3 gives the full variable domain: EPEVTQTPSHQVTQMGQEVILRCVPISNHLYFYWYRQILGQKVEFLVSFYNNEISEKSEIFDDQFSVERPDGSNFTLKIRSTKLEDSAMYFCASSEQGPQYFGPGTRLLVL.

This chain's CDR3 is CASSPAGRGVRDEQFF. CDR3 nucleotides: TGTGCCAGCAGCCCTGCGGGACGGGGGGTCCGCGATGAGCAGTTCTTC. The chain couples TRBV28 to TRBJ2-1; 7 bases are shared with TRBD2. Germline CDR1 MDHEN, CDR2 SYDVKM. The CDR3 has 16 residues. The trim removed 6 bases at V and 8 bases at J, leaving 16 bases unmatched.

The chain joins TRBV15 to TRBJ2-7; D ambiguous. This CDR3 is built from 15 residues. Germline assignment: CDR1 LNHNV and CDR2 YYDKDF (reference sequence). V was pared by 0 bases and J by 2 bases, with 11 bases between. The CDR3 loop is CATSRDTKPTYEQYF. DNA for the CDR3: TGTGCCACCAGCAGAGATACGAAGCCTACCTACGAGCAGTACTTC.

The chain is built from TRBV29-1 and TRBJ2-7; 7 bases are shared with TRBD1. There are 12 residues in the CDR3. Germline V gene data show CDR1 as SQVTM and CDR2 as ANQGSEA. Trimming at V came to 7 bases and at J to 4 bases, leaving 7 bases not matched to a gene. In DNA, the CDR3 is TGCAGCGCCGGACAGGCCAAGTACGAGCAGTACTTC. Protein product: CSAGQAKYEQYF.

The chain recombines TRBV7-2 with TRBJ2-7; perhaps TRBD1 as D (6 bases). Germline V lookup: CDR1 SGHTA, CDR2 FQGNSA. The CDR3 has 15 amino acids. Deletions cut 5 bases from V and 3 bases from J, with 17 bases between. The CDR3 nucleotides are TGTGCCAGCAGCCGAAGCCTTCGGGACAACTACGAGCAGTACTTC. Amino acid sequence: CASSRSLRDNYEQYF.

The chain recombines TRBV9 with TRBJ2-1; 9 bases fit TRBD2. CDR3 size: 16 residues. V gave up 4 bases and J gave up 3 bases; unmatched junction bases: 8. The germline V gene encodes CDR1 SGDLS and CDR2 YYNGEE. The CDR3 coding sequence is TGTGCCAGCAGCTCACGCGGGGGGGCCTTCTACAATGAGCAGTTCTTC. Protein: CASSSRGGAFYNEQFF. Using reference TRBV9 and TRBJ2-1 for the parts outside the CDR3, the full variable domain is DSGVTQTPKHLITATGQRVTLRCSPRSGDLSVYWYQQSLDQGLQFLIQYYNGEERAKGNILERFSAQQFPDLHSELNLSSLELGDSALYFCASSSRGGAFYNEQFFGPGTRLTVL.

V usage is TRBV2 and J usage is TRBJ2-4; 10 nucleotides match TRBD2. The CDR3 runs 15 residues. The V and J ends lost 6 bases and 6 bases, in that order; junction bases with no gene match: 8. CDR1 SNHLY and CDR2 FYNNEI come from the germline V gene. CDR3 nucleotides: TGTGCCAGCAGGCCTCTAGCGGGAGTCGGAAACATTCAGTACTTC. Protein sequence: CASRPLAGVGNIQYF.

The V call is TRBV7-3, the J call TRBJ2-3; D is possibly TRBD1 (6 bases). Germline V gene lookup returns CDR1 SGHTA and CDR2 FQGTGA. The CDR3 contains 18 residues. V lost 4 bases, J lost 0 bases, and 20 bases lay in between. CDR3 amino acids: CASSSPEGDEFSTDTQYF. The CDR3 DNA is TGTGCCAGCAGCTCGCCTGAGGGGGACGAGTTTAGCACAGATACGCAGTATTTT.

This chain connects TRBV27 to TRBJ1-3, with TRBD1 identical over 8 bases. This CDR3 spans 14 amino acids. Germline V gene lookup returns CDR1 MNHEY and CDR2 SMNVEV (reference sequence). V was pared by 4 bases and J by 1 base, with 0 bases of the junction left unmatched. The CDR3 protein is CASSWTGSGNTIYF. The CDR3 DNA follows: TGTGCCAGCAGTTGGACAGGGTCTGGAAACACCATATATTTT.

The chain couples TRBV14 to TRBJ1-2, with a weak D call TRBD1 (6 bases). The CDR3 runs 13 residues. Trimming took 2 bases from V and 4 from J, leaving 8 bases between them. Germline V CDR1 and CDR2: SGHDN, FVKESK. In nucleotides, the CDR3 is TGTGCCAGCAGCCAAACAGGGTCCTATGGCTACACCTTC. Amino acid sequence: CASSQTGSYGYTF.

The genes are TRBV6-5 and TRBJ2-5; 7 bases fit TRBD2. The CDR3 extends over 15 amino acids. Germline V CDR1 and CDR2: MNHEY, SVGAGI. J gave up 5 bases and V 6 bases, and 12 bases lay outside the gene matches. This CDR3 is CASRPAGSPRETQYF. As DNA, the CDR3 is TGTGCCAGCAGACCAGCGGGGTCGCCCCGGGAGACCCAGTACTTC.

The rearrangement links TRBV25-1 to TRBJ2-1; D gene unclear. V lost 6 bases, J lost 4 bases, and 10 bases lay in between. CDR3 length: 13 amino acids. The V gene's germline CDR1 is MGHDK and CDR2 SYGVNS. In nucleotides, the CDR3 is TGTGCCAGCAGCCGTGAGAGGTACAATGAGCAGTTCTTC. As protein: CASSRERYNEQFF. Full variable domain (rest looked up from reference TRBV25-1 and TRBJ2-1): EADIYQTPRYLVIGTGKKITLECSQTMGHDKMYWYQQDPGMELHLIHYSYGVNSTEKGDLSSESTVSRIRTEHFPLTLESARPSHTSQYLCASSRERYNEQFFGPGTRLTVL.

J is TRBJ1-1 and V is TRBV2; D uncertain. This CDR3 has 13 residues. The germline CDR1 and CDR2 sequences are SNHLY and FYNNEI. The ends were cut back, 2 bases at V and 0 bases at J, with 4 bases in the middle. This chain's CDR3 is CASSETVNTEAFF. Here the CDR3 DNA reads TGTGCCAGCAGTGAAACGGTGAACACTGAAGCTTTCTTT.

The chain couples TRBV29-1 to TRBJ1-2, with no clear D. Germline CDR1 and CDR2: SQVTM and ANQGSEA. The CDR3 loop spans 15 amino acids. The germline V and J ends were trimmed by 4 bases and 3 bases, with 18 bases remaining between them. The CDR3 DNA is TGCAGCGTTGGTACAGATCCCCAACTCGACTATGGCTACACCTTC. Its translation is CSVGTDPQLDYGYTF.

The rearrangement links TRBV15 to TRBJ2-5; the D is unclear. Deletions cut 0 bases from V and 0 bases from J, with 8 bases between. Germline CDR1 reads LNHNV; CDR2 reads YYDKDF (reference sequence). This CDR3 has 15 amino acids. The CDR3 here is CATSRDPLYQETQYF. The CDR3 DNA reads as TGTGCCACCAGCAGAGACCCTTTGTACCAAGAGACCCAGTACTTC.

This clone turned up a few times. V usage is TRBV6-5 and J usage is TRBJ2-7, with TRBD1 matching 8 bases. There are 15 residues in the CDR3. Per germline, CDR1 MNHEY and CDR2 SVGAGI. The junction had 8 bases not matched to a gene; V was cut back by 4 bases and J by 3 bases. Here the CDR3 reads CASSSRTGIFYEQYF. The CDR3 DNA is TGTGCCAGCAGTTCCAGGACAGGGATCTTCTACGAGCAGTACTTC.

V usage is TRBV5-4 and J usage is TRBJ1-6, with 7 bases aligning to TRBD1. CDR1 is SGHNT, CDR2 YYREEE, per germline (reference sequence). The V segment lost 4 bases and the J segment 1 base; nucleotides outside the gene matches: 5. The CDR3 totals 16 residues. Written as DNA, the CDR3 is TGTGCCAGCAGCGCCGACAGGGAGTCCTATAATTCACCCCTCCACTTT. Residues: CASSADRESYNSPLHF.

The CDR3 loop is CASSLGAMNTEAFF. DNA for the CDR3: TGCGCCAGCAGCTTGGGGGCTATGAACACTGAAGCTTTCTTT. The chain has TRBV5-1 and TRBJ1-1; D is undetermined. CDR1 SGHRS and CDR2 YFSETQ come from the germline V gene. The CDR3 spans 14 residues. Between the trimmed V and J ends, which lost 0 bases and 0 bases, there was a span of 6 bases. Complete variable domain (other parts from reference TRBV5-1 and TRBJ1-1): KAGVTQTPRYLIKTRGQQVTLSCSPISGHRSVSWYQQTPGQGLQFLFEYFSETQRNKGNFPGRFSGRQFSNSRSEMNVSTLELGDSALYLCASSLGAMNTEAFFGQGTRLTVV.

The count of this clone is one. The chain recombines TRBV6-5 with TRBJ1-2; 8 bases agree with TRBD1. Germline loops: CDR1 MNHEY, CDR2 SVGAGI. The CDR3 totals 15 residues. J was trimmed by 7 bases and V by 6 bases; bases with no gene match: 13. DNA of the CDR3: TGTGCCAGCAGAGCACCGGGACAGGTCTCGATTGGCTACACCTTC. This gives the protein CASRAPGQVSIGYTF.

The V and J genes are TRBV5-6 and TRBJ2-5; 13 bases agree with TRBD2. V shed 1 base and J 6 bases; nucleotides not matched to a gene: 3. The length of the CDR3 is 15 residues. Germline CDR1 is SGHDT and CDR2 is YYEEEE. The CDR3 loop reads CASSLWTSGSQTQYF. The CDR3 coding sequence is TGTGCCAGCAGCTTGTGGACTAGCGGGAGCCAGACCCAGTACTTC.

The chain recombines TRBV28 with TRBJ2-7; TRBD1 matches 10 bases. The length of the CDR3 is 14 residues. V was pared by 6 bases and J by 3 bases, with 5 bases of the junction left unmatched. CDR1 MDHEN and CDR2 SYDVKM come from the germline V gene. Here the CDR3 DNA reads TGTGCCAGCAGCCAGGACAGGGGGGACTACGAGCAGTACTTC. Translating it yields CASSQDRGDYEQYF.

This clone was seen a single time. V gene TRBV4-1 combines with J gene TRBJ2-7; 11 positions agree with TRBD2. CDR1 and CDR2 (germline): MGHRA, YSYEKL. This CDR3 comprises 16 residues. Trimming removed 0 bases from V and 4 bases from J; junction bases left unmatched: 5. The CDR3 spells CASSQESTSGSYEQYF. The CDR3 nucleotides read TGCGCCAGCAGCCAAGAATCAACTAGCGGGAGTTACGAGCAGTACTTC.

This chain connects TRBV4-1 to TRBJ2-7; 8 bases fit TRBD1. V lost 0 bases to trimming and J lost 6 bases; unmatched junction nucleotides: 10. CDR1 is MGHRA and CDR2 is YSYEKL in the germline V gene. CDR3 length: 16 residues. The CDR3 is CASSQEAGQGGGEQYF. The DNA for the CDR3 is TGCGCCAGCAGCCAAGAAGCCGGACAGGGAGGCGGCGAGCAGTACTTC.

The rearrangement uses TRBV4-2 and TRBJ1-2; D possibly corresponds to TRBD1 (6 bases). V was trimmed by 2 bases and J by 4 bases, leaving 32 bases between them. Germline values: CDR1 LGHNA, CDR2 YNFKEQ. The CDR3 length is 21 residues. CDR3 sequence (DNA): TGTGCCAGCAGCCAAAAACAAAACTCGGTGGTGACAGGCACGGCGCCCTATGGCTACACCTTC. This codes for CASSQKQNSVVTGTAPYGYTF.